The 24 T cell receptor beta chains below come from one sample, sequenced in a study of early T cells in non-severe SARS-CoV-2 infection. TCRdb re-called the 5' RACE reads with MiXCR, one entry per CDR3 protein. The sample contains approximately 69,000 distinct CDR3 sequences, over 10% of which appear only once. Sequences were derived from whole blood, sampled at baseline. These receptors were taken from an adult who was a healthcare worker with PCR-confirmed SARS-CoV-2 infection or an uninfected control (not recorded which).

This clonotype was counted between two and nine times. CDR3 bases: TGTGCCAGCAGTTCCCAATATTACGAGCAGTACTTC. Translation gives CASSSQYYEQYF. The chain links TRBV28 to TRBJ2-7; no definite D call. Trimming pared 4 bases from V and 4 bases from J, leaving 8 bases between. This CDR3 comprises 12 residues. Germline CDR1 MDHEN, CDR2 SYDVKM.

The chain employs TRBV5-1 and TRBJ1-5, with 12 bases lining up with TRBD1. This CDR3 spans 17 amino acids. Germline CDR1 is SGHRS and CDR2 is YFSETQ. The V and J ends lost 4 bases and 3 bases, in that order; junction bases with no gene match: 8. CDR3 coding DNA: TGCGCCAGCAGCCCCGGGACAGGGGGCTCCCACAATCAGCCCCAGCATTTT. It codes for CASSPGTGGSHNQPQHF.

There are many counts of this clonotype. CDR3 DNA sequence: TGTGCCAGTAGTGGAAGCGGGAGTTTATGGACAGATACGCAGTATTTT. The encoded protein is CASSGSGSLWTDTQYF. V usage is TRBV19 and J usage is TRBJ2-3; 8 positions match TRBD2. After removal of 5 bases from V and 3 bases from J, the junction contained 10 bases not matched to a gene. CDR3 size: 16 residues. Germline CDR1 and CDR2: LNHDA and SQIVND (reference sequence).

This clonotype showed up just a few times. The rearrangement uses TRBV11-2 and TRBJ2-3; D remains unclear. V gave up 6 bases and J gave up 1 base, with 11 bases separating them. Germline CDR1 and CDR2: SGHAT and FQNNGV. The CDR3 is 14 amino acids. The CDR3 spells CASRVGLGTDTQYF. CDR3 DNA: TGTGCCAGCAGGGTTGGGTTAGGCACAGATACGCAGTATTTT.

There are many counts of this clonotype. This chain connects TRBV2 to TRBJ2-2, with D tentatively TRBD2 (5 bases). Trimming stripped 7 bases from V and 6 bases from J, with 12 bases between. Germline loops: CDR1 SNHLY, CDR2 FYNNEI. The CDR3 sequence is 13 residues long. The DNA of the CDR3 is TGTGCCAGCAACGCCCGGGGAGCCGGGGAGCTGTTTTTT. It encodes CASNARGAGELFF.

This clonotype was counted between two and nine times. This sequence joins TRBV20-1 and TRBJ2-3; D is tentatively TRBD1 or TRBD2 (5 bases each). There are 15 residues in the CDR3. V lost 2 bases, J lost 2 bases, and 14 bases lay in between. Germline V lookup: CDR1 DFQATT, CDR2 SNEGSKA (reference sequence). CDR3 in DNA: TGCAGTGCTAGACCTCTGGGGGTTTTCACAGATACGCAGTATTTT. Translated: CSARPLGVFTDTQYF.

This rearrangement joins TRBV5-1 to TRBJ1-5; D is perhaps TRBD1 (5 bases). Trimming shortened V by 4 bases and J by 5 bases, and 13 bases separated the two germline ends. This CDR3 is built from 14 residues. Germline V gene lookup returns CDR1 SGHRS and CDR2 YFSETQ. The CDR3 here is CASSPGSGDQPQHF. The CDR3 DNA reads as TGCGCCAGCAGCCCAGGGAGCGGGGATCAGCCCCAGCATTTT.

The rearrangement uses TRBV3-1 and TRBJ1-1; a possible D gene is TRBD1 (5 bases). From germline, CDR1 is LGHDT and CDR2 YNNKEL (reference sequence). This CDR3 comprises 17 residues. V was trimmed by 0 bases and J by 9 bases, leaving 23 bases between them. The CDR3 nucleotides read TGTGCCAGCAGCCAAGACGCCAGGGAGGCGTTTCCTGCCAAAGCTTTCTTT. Translation gives CASSQDAREAFPAKAFF.

The chain combines TRBV11-2 with TRBJ2-7; D unresolved. Germline-derived CDR1 and CDR2 are SGHAT and FQNNGV. The CDR3 runs 12 residues. The ends were cut back, 5 bases at V and 2 bases at J, with 7 bases in the middle. The CDR3 reads CASSREAYEQYF. In DNA form, the CDR3 reads TGTGCCAGCAGCCGAGAGGCCTACGAGCAGTACTTC.

The chain employs TRBV24-1 and TRBJ2-1; 10 nucleotides agree with TRBD1. CDR1 and CDR2 (germline): KGHDR, SFDVKD. This CDR3 has 16 amino acids. The V segment lost 3 bases and the J segment 7 bases; nucleotides outside the gene matches: 8. This CDR3 reads CATSDAGTGVENEQFF. Written as DNA, the CDR3 is TGTGCCACCAGTGATGCCGGGACAGGGGTAGAGAATGAGCAGTTCTTC.

This clonotype was seen a handful of times. V gene TRBV7-9 combines with J gene TRBJ1-2; no clear D. Deletions cut 1 base from V and 4 bases from J, with 13 bases between. Germline CDR1 SEHNR, CDR2 FQNEAQ (reference sequence). This CDR3 contains 15 residues. CDR3 sequence: CASSLDLVSGYGYTF. In DNA form, the CDR3 reads TGTGCCAGCAGCTTAGACCTGGTCTCGGGCTATGGCTACACCTTC.

Ten or more counts support this clonotype. The chain employs TRBV7-9 and TRBJ2-5, with D hard to call. Germline loops: CDR1 SEHNR, CDR2 FQNEAQ (reference sequence). The CDR3 is made up of 11 amino acids. Trimming took 6 bases from V and 4 from J, leaving 6 bases between them. The CDR3 nucleotides are TGTGCCAGCAGTTTATTAGAGACCCAGTACTTC. Its translation: CASSLLETQYF.

This sequence joins TRBV4-3 and TRBJ2-7; the D call may be TRBD1 or TRBD2 (5 bases each). V lost 1 base and J lost 0, with 10 bases in between. This CDR3 has 15 residues. The germline V gene encodes CDR1 LGHNA and CDR2 YSLEER. CDR3 coding DNA: TGCGCCAGCAGCCAAGGGGGACGGGGCTCCTACGAGCAGTACTTC. Translation: CASSQGGRGSYEQYF.

The chain couples TRBV5-1 to TRBJ2-4; tentative D call: TRBD1 (6 bases). The germline CDR1 and CDR2 sequences are SGHRS and YFSETQ. The CDR3 covers 16 residues. Trimming cost V 0 bases and J 3 bases, with 13 bases left between them. As DNA, the CDR3 is TGCGCCAGCAGCTTGGGTCAGGGGAAAGGCAAAAACATTCAGTACTTC. It specifies CASSLGQGKGKNIQYF.

This clonotype appeared many times. The chain employs TRBV10-3 and TRBJ1-6; no firm D call. Germline assignment: CDR1 ENHRY and CDR2 SYGVKD. Trimming took off 5 bases at V and 5 bases at J, with 13 bases between the two ends. This CDR3 is built from 15 residues. The CDR3 region has the DNA TGTGCCATCAGTCAAGAGGGTGGCAATAATTCACCCCTCCACTTT. Translation gives CAISQEGGNNSPLHF.

This clonotype has just a few counts. The rearrangement joins TRBV5-4 to TRBJ2-4; 13 nucleotides line up with TRBD2. Germline V lookup: CDR1 SGHNT, CDR2 YYREEE (reference sequence). The CDR3 is 16 amino acids. J gave up 7 bases and V 4 bases, and 8 bases lay outside the gene matches. The CDR3 nucleotides read TGTGCCAGCAGCCCCGGGACTAGCGGGATGGGGAACATTCAGTACTTC. Protein sequence: CASSPGTSGMGNIQYF.

This sequence joins TRBV9 and TRBJ2-6; D gene unclear. The CDR3 loop spans 14 amino acids. The germline V gene encodes CDR1 SGDLS and CDR2 YYNGEE. The V and J ends lost 4 bases and 1 base respectively, with 6 bases between them. CDR3 DNA sequence: TGTGCCAGCAGCACCCATTCTGGGGCCAACGTCCTGACTTTC. Residues: CASSTHSGANVLTF.

The chain carries TRBV11-3 and TRBJ1-3; 7 bases line up with TRBD1. This CDR3 has 15 amino acids. CDR1 is SGHNT, CDR2 YENEEA, per germline. The ends lost 2 bases at V and 3 bases at J; junction bases unmatched: 4. The CDR3 protein is CASSLSRDSGNTIYF. In DNA, the CDR3 is TGTGCCAGCAGCTTATCTAGGGACAGTGGAAACACCATATATTTT.

This clonotype was observed a handful of times. The chain has TRBV15 and TRBJ2-3; a weak D match, TRBD1 (6 bases). The CDR3 extends over 16 amino acids. V dropped 0 bases and J dropped 1 base, with 11 bases sitting between them. Looked up from germline, CDR1 is LNHNV and CDR2 is YYDKDF (reference sequence). In DNA, the CDR3 is TGTGCCACCAGCAGAGAGAGGACAGTGGGCACAGATACGCAGTATTTT. It yields the protein CATSRERTVGTDTQYF.

This clonotype has ten or more counts. The chain uses TRBV12-3 or TRBV12-4 and TRBJ1-1; 7 nucleotides agree with TRBD1. The CDR3 consists of 13 residues. V shed 6 bases, J shed 4 bases, and the junction held 5 bases outside the gene matches. CDR3 sequence: CASRVGTATEAFF. The CDR3 DNA follows: TGTGCCAGCAGAGTCGGGACAGCCACTGAAGCTTTCTTT.

Only a few counts were recorded for this clonotype. The rearrangement uses TRBV27 and TRBJ1-5; D gene unclear. V dropped 3 bases and J dropped 2 bases, with 11 bases sitting between them. CDR1 is MNHEY and CDR2 is SMNVEV in the germline V gene (reference sequence). This CDR3 region has 15 residues. The CDR3 nucleotides are TGTGCCAGCAGTTTCTCCCAGTGGGGCAATCAGCCCCAGCATTTT. Protein sequence: CASSFSQWGNQPQHF.

This clonotype appeared many times. The V and J genes are TRBV5-1 and TRBJ2-3, with TRBD2 matching 7 bases. V was clipped by 2 bases and J by 3 bases; unmatched bases: 9. This CDR3 spans 16 amino acids. Per germline, CDR1 SGHRS and CDR2 YFSETQ. The CDR3 reads CASSFSGALETDTQYF. The CDR3 DNA reads TGCGCCAGCAGCTTCAGCGGGGCCCTGGAGACAGATACGCAGTATTTT.

This clonotype came up a few times. The chain carries TRBV20-1 and TRBJ2-3, with D possibly TRBD2 on 6 matching bases. The V gene lost 2 bases and the J gene lost 2 bases, with 11 bases spanning the gap. Germline values: CDR1 DFQATT, CDR2 SNEGSKA (reference sequence). The CDR3 spans 14 residues. The CDR3, as DNA: TGCAGTGCTAGACCTGGGACTCACACAGATACGCAGTATTTT. Translating gives CSARPGTHTDTQYF.

This clonotype was recorded at least ten times. The rearrangement joins TRBV6-5 to TRBJ1-1, with D uncertain. The germline V gene has CDR1 MNHEY and CDR2 SVGAGI. This CDR3 region has 13 residues. V lost 5 bases, J lost 0 bases, and 7 bases lay in between. The DNA of the CDR3 is TGTGCCAGCAGTGAACGGATGAACACTGAAGCTTTCTTT. Its translation: CASSERMNTEAFF.